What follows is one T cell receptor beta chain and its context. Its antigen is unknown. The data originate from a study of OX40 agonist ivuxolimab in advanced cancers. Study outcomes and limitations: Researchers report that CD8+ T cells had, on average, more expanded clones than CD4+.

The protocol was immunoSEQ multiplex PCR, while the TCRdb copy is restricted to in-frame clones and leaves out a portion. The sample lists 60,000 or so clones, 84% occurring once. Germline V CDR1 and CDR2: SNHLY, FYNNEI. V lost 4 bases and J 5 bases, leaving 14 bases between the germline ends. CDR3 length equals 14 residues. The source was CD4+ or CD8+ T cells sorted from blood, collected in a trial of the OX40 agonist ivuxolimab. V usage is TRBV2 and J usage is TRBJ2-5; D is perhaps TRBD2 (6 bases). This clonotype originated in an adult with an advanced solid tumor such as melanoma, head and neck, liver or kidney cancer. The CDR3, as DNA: TGTGCCAGCAGTGTGGGAAGCGGGCAGGAGACCCAGTACTTC. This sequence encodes CASSVGSGQETQYF.